These 5 T cell receptor beta chains were sequenced from one sample in a study of blood T cell repertoires in COVID-19. Assay: immunoSEQ multiplex PCR; the TCRdb copy retains only in-frame clones and omits some. This table has more than 90,000 clones, about 84% appearing once. The source material was peripheral blood. All receptors come from a human donor in a cohort sampled during active COVID-19.

The chain uses TRBV7-9 and TRBJ2-7, with 8 bases matching TRBD2. Germline values: CDR1 SEHNR, CDR2 FQNEAQ (reference sequence). The ends lost 4 bases at V and 4 bases at J; junction bases unmatched: 9. CDR3 length: 15 amino acids. CDR3 nucleotides: TGTGCCAGCAGCTACCCTTCTAGCGGGCCATACGAGCAGTACTTC. As protein: CASSYPSSGPYEQYF.

By proportion, this clone is medium-sized. The V call is TRBV9, the J call TRBJ2-2; possible D gene TRBD1, 6 bases. Trimming stripped 6 bases from V and 7 bases from J, with 16 bases between. The CDR3 consists of 14 residues. The germline CDR1 and CDR2 sequences are SGDLS and YYNGEE. This CDR3 is CASTPRQVVGELFF. In DNA, the CDR3 is TGTGCCAGCACCCCTAGACAGGTAGTCGGGGAGCTGTTTTTT.

This rearrangement joins TRBV18 to TRBJ2-1; 8 nucleotides line up with TRBD1. The CDR3 runs to 15 residues. J lost 5 bases, V lost 3 bases, and 6 bases had no gene match. In germline, CDR1 is KGHSH, CDR2 LQKENI. The CDR3 DNA reads as TGTGCCAGCTCACCGGGACAGGTTGCCAACAATGAGCAGTTCTTC. It is translated as CASSPGQVANNEQFF. Full variable domain (rest looked up from reference TRBV18 and TRBJ2-1): NAGVMQNPRHLVRRRGQEARLRCSPMKGHSHVYWYRQLPEEGLKFMVYLQKENIIDESGMPKERFSAEFPKEGPSILRIQQVVRGDSAAYFCASSPGQVANNEQFFGPGTRLTVL.

The chain uses TRBV24-1 and TRBJ2-3, with D possibly TRBD1 on 8 matching bases. Trimming removed 4 bases at V and 0 bases at J, with 16 bases between. Per germline, CDR1 KGHDR and CDR2 SFDVKD. The CDR3 is 17 residues long. CDR3 residues: CATSEPGQGLSTDTQYF. The DNA of the CDR3 is TGTGCCACCAGTGAACCTGGACAGGGACTAAGCACAGATACGCAGTATTTT.

In its sample, this clone was seen once. This rearrangement joins TRBV3-1 (or the pseudogene TRBV3-2) to TRBJ2-5; no firm D call. This CDR3 comprises 15 residues. V was clipped by 3 bases and J by 2 bases, with 13 bases between them. Germline values: CDR1 LGHDT, CDR2 YNNKEL (reference sequence). CDR3: CASSHGRFLQETQYF. The CDR3 bases are TGTGCCAGCAGCCATGGCCGATTTTTACAAGAGACCCAGTACTTC.